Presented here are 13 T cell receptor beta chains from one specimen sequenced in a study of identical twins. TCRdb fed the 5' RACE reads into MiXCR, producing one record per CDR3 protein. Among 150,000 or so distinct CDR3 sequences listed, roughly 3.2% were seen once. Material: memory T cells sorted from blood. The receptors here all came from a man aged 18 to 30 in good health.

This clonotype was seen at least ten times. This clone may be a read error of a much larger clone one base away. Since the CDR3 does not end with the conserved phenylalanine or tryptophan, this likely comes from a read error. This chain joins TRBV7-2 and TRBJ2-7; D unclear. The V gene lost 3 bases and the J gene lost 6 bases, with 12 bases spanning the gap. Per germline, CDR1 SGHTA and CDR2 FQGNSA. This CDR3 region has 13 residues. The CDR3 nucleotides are TGTGCCAGCAGCTTGAGTACTGGGGTCGAGCAGTACCTC. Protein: CASSLSTGVEQYL.

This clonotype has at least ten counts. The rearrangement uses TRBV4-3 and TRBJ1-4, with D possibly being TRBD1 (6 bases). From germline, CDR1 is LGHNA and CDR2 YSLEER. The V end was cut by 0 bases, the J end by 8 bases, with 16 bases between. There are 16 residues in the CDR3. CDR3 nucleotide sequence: TGCGCCAGCAGCCAAGATCTTGGGGGGGGGGCAGAAAAACTGTTTTTT. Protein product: CASSQDLGGGAEKLFF.

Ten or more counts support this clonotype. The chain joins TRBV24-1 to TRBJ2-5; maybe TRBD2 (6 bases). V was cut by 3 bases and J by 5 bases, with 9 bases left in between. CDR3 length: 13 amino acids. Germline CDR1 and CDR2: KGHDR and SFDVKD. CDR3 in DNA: TGTGCCACCAGTGATGGAGGGTGGGAGACCCAGTACTTC. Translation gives CATSDGGWETQYF.

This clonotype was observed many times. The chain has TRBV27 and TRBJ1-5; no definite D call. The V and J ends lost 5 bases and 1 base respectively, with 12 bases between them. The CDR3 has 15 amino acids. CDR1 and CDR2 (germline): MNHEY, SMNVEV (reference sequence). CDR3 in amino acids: CASSPLPGSNQPQHF. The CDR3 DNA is TGTGCCAGCAGTCCCCTCCCAGGCAGCAATCAGCCCCAGCATTTT.

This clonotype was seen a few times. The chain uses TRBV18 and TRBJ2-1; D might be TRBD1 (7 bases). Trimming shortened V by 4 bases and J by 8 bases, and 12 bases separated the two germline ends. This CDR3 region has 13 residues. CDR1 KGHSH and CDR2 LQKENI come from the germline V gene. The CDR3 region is CASSRDRDYEQFF. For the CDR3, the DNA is TGTGCCAGCTCACGAGACAGGGACTATGAGCAGTTCTTC.

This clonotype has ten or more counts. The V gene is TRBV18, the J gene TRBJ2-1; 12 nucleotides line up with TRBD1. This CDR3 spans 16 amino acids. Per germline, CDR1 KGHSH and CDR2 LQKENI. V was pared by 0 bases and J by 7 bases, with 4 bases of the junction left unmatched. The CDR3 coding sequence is TGTGCCAGCTCACCACCAGGGACAGGGGGCATGAATGAGCAGTTCTTC. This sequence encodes CASSPPGTGGMNEQFF.

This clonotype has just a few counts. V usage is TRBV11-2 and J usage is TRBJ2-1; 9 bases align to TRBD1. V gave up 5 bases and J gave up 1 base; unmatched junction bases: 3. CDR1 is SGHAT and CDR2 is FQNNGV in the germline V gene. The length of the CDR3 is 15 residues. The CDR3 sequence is CASSTQGASYNEQFF. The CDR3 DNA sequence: TGTGCCAGCAGCACACAGGGGGCTTCCTACAATGAGCAGTTCTTC.

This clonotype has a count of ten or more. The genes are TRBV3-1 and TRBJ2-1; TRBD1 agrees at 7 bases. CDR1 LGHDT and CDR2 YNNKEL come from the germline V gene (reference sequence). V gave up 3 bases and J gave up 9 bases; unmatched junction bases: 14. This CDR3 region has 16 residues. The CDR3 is CASSHYIRGNQGEQFF. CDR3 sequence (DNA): TGTGCCAGCAGCCACTACATCAGGGGGAATCAAGGTGAGCAGTTCTTC.

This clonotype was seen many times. The CDR3 here is CASSLGVAGNYEQYV. The DNA for the CDR3 is TGCGCCAGCAGCTTGGGAGTAGCGGGGAACTACGAGCAGTACGTC. The V and J genes are TRBV5-1 and TRBJ2-7; 8 positions agree with TRBD2. V lost 0 bases and J lost 3; bases outside the gene matches: 5. The CDR3 spans 15 residues. Germline assignment: CDR1 SGHRS and CDR2 YFSETQ.

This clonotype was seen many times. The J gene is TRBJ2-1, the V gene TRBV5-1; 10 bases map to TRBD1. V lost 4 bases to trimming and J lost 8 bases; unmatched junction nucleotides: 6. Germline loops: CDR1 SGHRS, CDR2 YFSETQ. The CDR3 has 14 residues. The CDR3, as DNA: TGCGCCAGCAGCCCCGGGACAGGGGAGGATGAGCAGTTCTTC. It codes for CASSPGTGEDEQFF.

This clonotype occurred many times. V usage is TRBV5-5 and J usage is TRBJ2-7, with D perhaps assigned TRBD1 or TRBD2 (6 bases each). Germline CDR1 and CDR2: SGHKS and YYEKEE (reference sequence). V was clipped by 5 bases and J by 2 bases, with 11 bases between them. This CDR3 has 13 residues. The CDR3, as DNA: TGTGCCAGCAGTCCGGGGGCAGCCTACGAGCAGTACTTC. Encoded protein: CASSPGAAYEQYF.

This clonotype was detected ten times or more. CDR3 DNA: TGCGCCAGCAGCTTGGCTCAGGGTCTTGGCTACACCTTC. Translation gives CASSLAQGLGYTF. J is TRBJ1-2 and V is TRBV5-1; D possibly corresponds to TRBD1 (5 bases). V was clipped by 0 bases and J by 7 bases, with 10 bases between them. Germline CDR1 and CDR2: SGHRS and YFSETQ. The CDR3 contains 13 residues.

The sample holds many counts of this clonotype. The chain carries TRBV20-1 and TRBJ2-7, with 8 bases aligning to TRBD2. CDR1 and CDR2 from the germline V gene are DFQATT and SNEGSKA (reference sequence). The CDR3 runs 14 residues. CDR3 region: CSPSFQREIDEQYF. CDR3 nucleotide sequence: TGCAGCCCGTCTTTCCAGCGGGAGATAGACGAGCAGTACTTC.